This T cell receptor (beta chain) was recovered during a study of blood T cell repertoires in COVID-19. CDR3 length: 14 amino acids. Trimming cost V 5 bases and J 3 bases, with 13 bases left between them. Germline CDR1 is MNHEY and CDR2 is SVGAGI. Profiling relied on immunoSEQ multiplex PCR, and the TCRdb table lists in-frame clones only, not all of them. This sample carries around 220,000 clones, under 90% of them seen once, and the ten largest clones take 3.5% to 5%. A single count supports this clone. The sequenced material came from peripheral blood. V is TRBV6-5 and J is TRBJ1-2, with unresolved D. The clonotype originates from a man aged 50 or older with acute or convalescent COVID-19. CDR3 amino acids: CASSTRGGDYGYTF. The DNA for the CDR3 is TGTGCCAGCAGTACCCGAGGAGGCGACTATGGCTACACCTTC.